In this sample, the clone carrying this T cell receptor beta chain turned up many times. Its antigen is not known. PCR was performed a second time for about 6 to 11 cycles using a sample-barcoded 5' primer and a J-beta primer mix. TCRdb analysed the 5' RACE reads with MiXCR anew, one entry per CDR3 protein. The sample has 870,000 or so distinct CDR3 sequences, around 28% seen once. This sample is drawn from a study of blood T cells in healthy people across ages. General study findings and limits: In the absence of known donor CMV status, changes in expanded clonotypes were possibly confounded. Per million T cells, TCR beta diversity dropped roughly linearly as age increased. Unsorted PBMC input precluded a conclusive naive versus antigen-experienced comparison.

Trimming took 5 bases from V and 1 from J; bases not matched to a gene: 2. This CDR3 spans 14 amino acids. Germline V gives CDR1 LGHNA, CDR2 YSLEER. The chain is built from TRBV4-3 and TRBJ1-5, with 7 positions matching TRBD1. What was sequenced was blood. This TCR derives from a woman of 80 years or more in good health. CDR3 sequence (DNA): TGCGCCAGCAGCGGGACAGTGAGCAATCAGCCCCAGCATTTT. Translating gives CASSGTVSNQPQHF.